This T cell receptor beta chain was found in a study of breast tumors, draining lymph nodes, adjacent tissues. Study results and caveats: Compared with basal-like, luminal-like tumors shared significantly more repertoire with nontumor tissue.

This clonotype has more than one count but fewer than ten. Its antigen is not known. The CDR3 has 14 amino acids. CDR1 SGHNT and CDR2 YENEEA come from the germline V gene. Trimming cost V 1 base and J 0 bases, with 3 bases left between them. One entry per CDR3 protein, called by TCRdb with MiXCR from the multiplex PCR reads. Here the sample spans some 100,000 distinct CDR3 sequences, approximately 21% being singletons. The lymph nodes were axillary draining lymph nodes from breast cancer patients. The material sequenced was axillary lymph node tissue. The receptor's source is a female donor with breast cancer. Some clones in this sample may be carry-over from other donors' samples. The V and J genes are TRBV11-3 and TRBJ2-2; no firm D call. DNA of the CDR3: TGTGCCAGCAGCTTAGCGTCGAACACCGGGGAGCTGTTTTTT. Residues: CASSLASNTGELFF.